This TCR beta chain was sequenced during a study of cytomegalovirus exposure and HLA in healthy donors (dated by TCRdb to about 2017). Regarding the study in general: According to an earlier analysis of 587 of the donors, about 170 million T cells yielded 117 million unique TCR beta sequences and about 300 Gb of sequence data. About 300 gigabases of sequencing data and roughly 90 million unique TCR sequences were included in an early release covering 550 to 800 HLA-typed donors. The genetic ancestry cluster associated with self-reported Caucasian donors included over 80% of the roughly 360 genotyped donors. The study aimed to test whether cataloging public T cell receptors could reveal signatures of past pathogen exposure. Using immunosequencing, the study profiled T cell repertoires from fewer than 850 subjects and related those repertoires to cytomegalovirus serostatus. In addition to the first cohort of 500 to 850 subjects, a separate validation cohort of some 120 different subjects was used. To predict cytomegalovirus infection status, the study combined high-throughput TCR immunosequencing, statistical association of individual TCRs with disease status, and machine learning. In a later analysis, previously published TCR beta repertoires from several hundred donors were re-analyzed and high-resolution HLA genotyping was added so that TCR occurrence patterns could be studied. Rather than using new phenotypic data, the later analysis identified candidate immune exposures from TCR beta sequences and from how often those sequences occurred across donors. An earlier analysis of around 580 of the donors used high-throughput TCR beta sequencing to judge whether each TCR beta V gene segment behaved as functional or pseudogenic. Donor age, sex, ethnicity and CMV serostatus were collected together with the repertoire data. A later genetic analysis used genome-wide SNP genotypes for about 55% of the 666 donors, treating that subset as a discovery cohort. All discovery cohort repertoires had been generated on a single sequencing platform. HLA typing covered class I and class II loci at four-digit resolution. Typing coverage differed by locus: A, B, C, DRB1 and DQB1 were typed in roughly 629-630 donors, DQA1 in approximately 520, DPA1 in nearly 610, and DPB1 in approximately 450. Several DR-DQ haplotypes were handled as single units for association and clustering, since linkage in the cohort was strong. Among roughly 400 genotyped donors of the cohort, an average of approximately 240,000 unique TCR beta nucleotide sequences was sequenced per donor, of which approximately 19% were non-productive.

Overall study results and their limits: Some IMGT-functional V segments, including TRBV6-2 and TRBV6-3, could not be told apart with the 87-base-pair reads, so those segments were excluded. When HLA alleles, especially DR and DQ, strongly co-occurred, attributing TCR associations to individual alleles was difficult. A further reported finding was that TCR beta sequences accurately predicted the HLA-A and HLA-B alleles for most subjects in the first cohort. In an earlier analysis of under 600 of the donors, most TCR beta V segments were observed in productive rearrangements about 90% or about 30% of the time, broadly matching IMGT annotations. The earlier analysis of approximately 540 of the donors excluded some 15 rarely observed V segments, including chromosome 9 orphons, because counts were too low. HLA typing was unavailable for some donors at each locus, so association tests used only the typed subset. In a later analysis, several top co-occurrence clusters were reported to appear linked to parvovirus B19, influenza, CMV and Epstein-Barr virus. Compared with equally common non-associated chains, HLA-associated TCR beta chains in a later analysis were more clonally expanded and had lower generation probabilities. Correlated functional status among segregating V segments might be attributable to linkage disequilibrium, but an unknown experimental factor could not be ruled out. Three of the identified cytomegalovirus-associated TCR beta chains were confirmed in vitro to be specific for cytomegalovirus antigens. In a later analysis, the rate of TCR association differed among HLA loci, with DRB1 alleles having the most associated TCRs and HLA-C alleles having the fewest. According to a later analysis, most CMV-associated TCR beta chains appeared to be HLA-restricted, and the HLA associations seemed to be driven largely by CMV exposure. The cohort was sequenced for TCR beta chains only, and without alpha or paired-chain data the features that could be detected were limited. The classifier was reported to diagnose cytomegalovirus status with high specificity and sensitivity in both the original and validation cohorts. The study gave a list of 150 to 200 TCR beta chains associated with cytomegalovirus. The authors suggested that the approach could potentially be generalized to other disease states and immunological phenotypes. An association between a missense DCLRE1C variant and V-gene and J-gene trimming of TCR beta chains was found in a later genetic analysis and replicated in an independent cohort. The only immune exposure information available for the cohort was CMV serostatus. In a later analysis, some 18,000 TCR beta sequences were associated with specific HLA alleles at a false discovery rate of 0.05. Roughly uniform sequencing depth across donors was assumed in presence/absence analyses, although this assumption may not hold. A group of highly shared sequence variants was considered likely to be a technical artifact of the sequencing pipeline. Across donors, most TCR sequences were observed very rarely, whereas some public TCRs were present in many individuals. A later genetic analysis reported fewer N-insertions in productive TCRs among donors in an Asian-associated ancestry cluster than the approximately 700-donor mean.

Notes on this clone: No antigen is known for it. Base qualities are not recorded, but no much larger clone differs from it by a single base.

Unmatched junction bases come to 7, with V trimmed by 2 bases and J by 6 bases. CDR1 and CDR2, per the germline V gene (reference sequence), are WNHNN and SYGVQD. The CDR3 contains 15 residues, cysteine and phenylalanine counted. The retained sequence is limited to the CDR3, 45 bases, with the frame set at the first base. To prepare the library, the immunoSEQ multiplex PCR assay was applied. For the multiplex PCR, a mixture combining 60 forward primers for TCR Vbeta segments and 13 reverse primers for TCR Jbeta segments was used. Amplification of the CDR3 region of rearranged TCR beta genes was performed with a multiplex PCR assay on genomic DNA. The amplified TCR beta libraries were sequenced on the Illumina HiSeq System as 87-base-pair reads. The paper's data handling went like this. A later analysis counted about 76 million unique TCR beta chains across the 690 or so repertoires, and some 12 million of these chains were shared by at least two donors. Raw reads were error-corrected and collapsed into unique sequences by a nearest-neighbor algorithm in which closely related sequences were merged to remove PCR and sequencing errors. To assign V, D and J gene segments, CDR3 sequences were aligned to IMGT reference sequences. For a sequence to be retained, a match of at least six nucleotides was required to both a V gene segment and a J gene segment. Rearrangements were classified as productive when the CDR3 lacked stop codons and remained in frame with V and J, and all other rearrangements were classified as non-productive. CDR3 was defined according to IMGT convention as the region running from the second conserved V-encoded cysteine to the conserved J-encoded phenylalanine. The earlier analysis of roughly 590 of the donors excluded sequences that lacked an unambiguous match to a single V gene segment. An earlier analysis of 587 of the donors called V segments functional above 56.7% productive rearrangements and segregating when the between-donor standard deviation exceeded 5%. To diagnose cytomegalovirus status from the catalog of TCR beta chain sequences, a statistical classification framework was built. A later analysis assigned V and J genes by comparing TCR nucleotide sequences with IMGT/GENE-DB human TR gene sequences. A later analysis assigned CDR3 sequences and most-parsimonious VDJ recombination scenarios with the TCRdist pipeline. A later analysis defined each TCR beta chain by its CDR3 amino acid sequence plus V-gene family, and excluded reads lacking a unique V-gene family. As a way to deal with suspected cross-contamination and a sequencing artifact, a later analysis dropped approximately 590 nucleotide sequences that were highly shared and had low generation probability. In a later analysis, a clonal expansion index was calculated for each public chain from normalized within-repertoire ranks of inferred template counts. In a later analysis, generation probabilities were computed with a VDJ recombination model fitted to out-of-frame rearrangements, and the resulting probabilities were checked against IGoR. In a later analysis, TCR-TCR, TCR-HLA and TCR-CMV co-occurrence was scored with hypergeometric tests, and a repertoire-size bias correction was applied to TCR pairs. To estimate false discovery rates, a later analysis permuted the HLA or CMV assignments 20 times. In a later analysis, co-occurring TCRs were grouped using DBSCAN, and TCRdist sequence similarity was added for clustering within HLA-allele-positive subsets. Co-occurrence clustering excluded repertoires with fewer than 30,000 or more than 120,000 public chains, plus five with anomalous nucleotide sharing. The source is immuneACCESS, and TCRdb retained only in-frame sequences with V and J called. Part of the clones is not carried over; for the studies checked, unresolved V genes explain less than half of this, and the remainder is unexplained. D and trimming come from the DNA, and the V and J calls and clone size come from that table. The sample table contains roughly 120,000 clones; only one count was recorded for 60% to 85% of them. The ten top clones hold 0.85% to 1.3% of the sample.

The cohort consisted of 666 healthy bone marrow donors. At the time of sampling, all cohort members were nominally healthy, though unrecorded immune exposures were likely present. CMV serostatus was positive for more than 250 and negative for about 55% of the 666 cohort members, and was not recorded for this donor. Each donor provided a peripheral blood sample, and peripheral blood mononuclear cells were used for TCR beta sequencing. The Qiagen DNeasy Blood Extraction Kit was used to extract genomic DNA from the blood cell samples. Recombination connected TRBV10-1 to TRBJ2-1, with 7 junctional bases fitting TRBD2. The origin of this receptor is a human donor in good health. Sample: PBMCs. The CDR3 protein sequence reads: CASSERASGLNEQFF. The DNA reads as follows: TGCGCCAGCAGTGAGAGGGCTAGCGGACTCAATGAGCAGTTCTTC.